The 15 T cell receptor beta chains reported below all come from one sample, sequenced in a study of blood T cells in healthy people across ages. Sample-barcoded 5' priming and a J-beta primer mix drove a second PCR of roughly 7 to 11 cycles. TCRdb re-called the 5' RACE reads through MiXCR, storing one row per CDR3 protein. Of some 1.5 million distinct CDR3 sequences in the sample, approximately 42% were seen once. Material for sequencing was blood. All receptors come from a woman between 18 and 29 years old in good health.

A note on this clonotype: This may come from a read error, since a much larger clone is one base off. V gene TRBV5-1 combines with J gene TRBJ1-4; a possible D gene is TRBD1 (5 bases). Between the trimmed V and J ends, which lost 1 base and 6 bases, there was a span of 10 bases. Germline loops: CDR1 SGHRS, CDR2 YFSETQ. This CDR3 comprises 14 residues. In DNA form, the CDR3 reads TGCGCCAGCAGCTTGTCGGGGCAGGATGAAAAACTGTTTTTT. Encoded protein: CASSLSGQDEKLFF.

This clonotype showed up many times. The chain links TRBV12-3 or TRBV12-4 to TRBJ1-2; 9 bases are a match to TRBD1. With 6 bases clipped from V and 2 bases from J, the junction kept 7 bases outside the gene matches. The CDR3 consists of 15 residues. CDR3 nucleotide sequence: TGTGCCAGCAGCAGTCCCGGGACAGGGAACTATGGCTACACCTTC. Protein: CASSSPGTGNYGYTF.

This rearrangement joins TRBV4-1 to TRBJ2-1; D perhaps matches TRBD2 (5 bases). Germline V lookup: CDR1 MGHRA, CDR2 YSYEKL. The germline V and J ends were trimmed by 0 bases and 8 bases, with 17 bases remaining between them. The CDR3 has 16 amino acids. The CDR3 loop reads CASSQDKTSGYDEQFF. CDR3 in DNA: TGCGCCAGCAGCCAAGATAAGACGAGCGGTTACGATGAGCAGTTCTTC.

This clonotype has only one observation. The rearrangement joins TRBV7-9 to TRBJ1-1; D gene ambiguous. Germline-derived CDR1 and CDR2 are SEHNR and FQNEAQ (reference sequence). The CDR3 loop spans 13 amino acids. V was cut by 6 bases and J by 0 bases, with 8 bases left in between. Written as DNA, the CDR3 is TGTGCCAGCAGACGGTTAATGAACACTGAAGCTTTCTTT. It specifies CASRRLMNTEAFF.

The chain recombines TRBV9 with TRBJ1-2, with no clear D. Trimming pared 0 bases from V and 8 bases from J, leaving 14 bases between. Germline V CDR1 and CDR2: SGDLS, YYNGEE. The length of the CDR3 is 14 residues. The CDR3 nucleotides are TGTGCCAGCAGCGTAGTTTCTCGCAGCGGCGGCTACACCTTC. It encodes CASSVVSRSGGYTF.

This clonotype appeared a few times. CDR3 in DNA: TGTGCCAGCAGTTCGACCCTATCCCCATACAATGAGCAGTTCTTC. This sequence encodes CASSSTLSPYNEQFF. The chain employs TRBV27 and TRBJ2-1; no clear D. V was pared by 4 bases and J by 4 bases, with 14 bases between. Looked up from germline, CDR1 is MNHEY and CDR2 is SMNVEV (reference sequence). The CDR3 has 15 residues.

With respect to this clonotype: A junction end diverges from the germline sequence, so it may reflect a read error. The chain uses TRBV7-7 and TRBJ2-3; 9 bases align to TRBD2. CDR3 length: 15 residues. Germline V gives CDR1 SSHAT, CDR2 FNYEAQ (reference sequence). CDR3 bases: TGTGCTAGCAGCTTCTCTAGCGGGGACACAGATACGCAGTATTTT. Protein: CASSFSSGDTDTQYF.

This chain's CDR3 is CASSLGPNQGNYGYTF. The CDR3 nucleotides read TGTGCCAGCAGCTTGGGCCCCAATCAAGGGAACTATGGCTACACCTTC. The chain joins TRBV5-5 to TRBJ1-2; D is unclear. The CDR3 totals 16 residues. V was cut by 0 bases and J by 2 bases, with 14 bases left in between. The germline V gene encodes CDR1 SGHKS and CDR2 YYEKEE (reference sequence).

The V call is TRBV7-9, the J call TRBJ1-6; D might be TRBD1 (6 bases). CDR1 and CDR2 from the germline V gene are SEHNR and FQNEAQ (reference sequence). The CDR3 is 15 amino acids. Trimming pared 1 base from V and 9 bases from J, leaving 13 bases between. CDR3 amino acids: CASSLVSDRTSPLHF. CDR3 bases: TGTGCCAGCAGCTTAGTTTCAGACAGGACTTCACCCCTCCACTTT.

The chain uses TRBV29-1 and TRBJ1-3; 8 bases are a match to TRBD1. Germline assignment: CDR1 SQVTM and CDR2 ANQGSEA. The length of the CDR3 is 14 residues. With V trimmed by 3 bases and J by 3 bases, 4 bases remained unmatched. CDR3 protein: CSVEAGGFGNTIYF. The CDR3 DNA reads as TGCAGCGTTGAGGCAGGGGGCTTTGGAAACACCATATATTTT.

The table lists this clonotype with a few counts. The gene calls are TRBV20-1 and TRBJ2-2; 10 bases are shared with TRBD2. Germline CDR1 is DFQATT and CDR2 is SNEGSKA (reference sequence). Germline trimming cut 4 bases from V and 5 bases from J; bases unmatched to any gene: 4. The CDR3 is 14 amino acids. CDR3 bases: TGCAGTGCTAAGCGGGAGGGGGAAACCGGGGAGCTGTTTTTT. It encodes CSAKREGETGELFF.

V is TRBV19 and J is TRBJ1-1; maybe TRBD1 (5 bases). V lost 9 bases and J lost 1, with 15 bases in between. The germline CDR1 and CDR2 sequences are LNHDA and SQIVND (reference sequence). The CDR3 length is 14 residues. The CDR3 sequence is CASDAGAPNTEAFF. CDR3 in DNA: TGTGCCAGCGACGCCGGGGCTCCGAACACTGAAGCTTTCTTT.

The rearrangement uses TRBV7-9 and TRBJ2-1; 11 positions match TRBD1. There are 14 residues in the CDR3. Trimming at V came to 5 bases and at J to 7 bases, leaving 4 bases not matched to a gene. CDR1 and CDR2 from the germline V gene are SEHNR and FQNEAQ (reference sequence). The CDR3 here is CASSGTGGPNEQFF. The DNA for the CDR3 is TGTGCCAGCAGCGGGACAGGGGGTCCGAATGAGCAGTTCTTC.

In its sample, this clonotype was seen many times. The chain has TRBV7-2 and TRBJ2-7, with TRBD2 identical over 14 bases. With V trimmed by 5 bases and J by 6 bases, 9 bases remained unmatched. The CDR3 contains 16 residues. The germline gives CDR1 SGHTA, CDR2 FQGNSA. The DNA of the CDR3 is TGTGCCAGCAGCCCTTCGACTAGCGGGAGGGTTCGCGAGCAGTACTTC. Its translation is CASSPSTSGRVREQYF.

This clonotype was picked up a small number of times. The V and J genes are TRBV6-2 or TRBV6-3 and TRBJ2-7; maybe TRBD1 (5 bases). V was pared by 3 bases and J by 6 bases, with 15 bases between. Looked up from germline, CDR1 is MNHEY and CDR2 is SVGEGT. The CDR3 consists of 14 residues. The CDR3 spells CASSYPGLRTEQYF. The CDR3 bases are TGTGCCAGCAGTTATCCAGGGCTAAGGACCGAGCAGTACTTC.